These T cell receptor beta chains were read from a single sample in a study of shared clonotypes between healthy human individuals. Repertoires were generated with immunoSEQ multiplex PCR, while TCRdb's copy carries only in-frame clones and drops some. The table lists 640,000 or so clones, around 72% of them singletons, with around 2% in the top ten. Sequencing input: memory CD4+ T cells sorted from blood. These receptors all stem from a woman in her twenties or thirties in good health. CDR3s include the opening cysteine and the closing phenylalanine or tryptophan. A D gene is named only where the DNA matches it firmly. Rows may omit the clone size; those that give it use once, few, many or a size class.

j_gene	d_gene	v_gene	abundance	CDR3nt	CDR3aa
TRBJ2-2	TRBD2	TRBV5-1	.	TGCGCATATTACTGGGGACTAGTGAACCCTGCGGGCACCGGGGAGCTGTTTTTT	CAYYWGLVNPAGTGELFF
TRBJ1-1	.	TRBV19	once	TGTGCCAGTAGTAGCCAAGGACAGTACACTGAAGCTTTCTTT	CASSSQGQYTEAFF
TRBJ2-1	.	TRBV29-1	many	TGCAGCGTTGATCATGGGCGGAGTGAGCAGTTCTTC	CSVDHGRSEQFF
TRBJ2-1	TRBD2	TRBV28	once	TGTGCCAGCAGTTTTAGCGGGAGGGGCGGGGAGCAGTTCTTC	CASSFSGRGGEQFF
TRBJ1-2	TRBD1	TRBV27	.	TGTGCCAGCAGCTCCTTCCGGACAGGGGTTCTTGGGGGCTACACCTTC	CASSSFRTGVLGGYTF
TRBJ1-1	.	TRBV18	.	TGTGCCAGCTCACCAGCTGGGGACACTGAAGCTTTCTTT	CASSPAGDTEAFF
TRBJ2-5	TRBD2	TRBV6-4	.	TGTGCCAGCAGTGAGTCGACGGGAGGAATTGAGACCCAGTACTTC	CASSESTGGIETQYF
TRBJ2-3	.	TRBV7-3	many	TGTGCCAGCAGCTCCGTTAGCACAGATACGCAGTATTTT	CASSSVSTDTQYF
TRBJ2-1	TRBD2	TRBV6-8	.	TGTGCCAGCAGCAGGACTAGCGGGAGGGCCAATGAGCAGTTCTTC	CASSRTSGRANEQFF
TRBJ2-3	.	TRBV18	.	TGTGCCAGCTCGGAACAGGGAACCACAGATACGCAGTATTTT	CASSEQGTTDTQYF
TRBJ2-1	TRBD2	TRBV5-1	many	TGCGCCAGCGCTATTTCTAGCGGCTCCTACAATGAGCAGTTCTTC	CASAISSGSYNEQFF
TRBJ2-2	.	TRBV28	.	TGTGCCAGCAGTTTGGCGGGAAACACCGGGGAGCTGTTTTTT	CASSLAGNTGELFF
TRBJ1-5	.	TRBV4-2	.	TGTGCCAGCAGCCAAGATAAGGGTGGGAGCAATCAGCCCCAGCATTTT	CASSQDKGGSNQPQHF
TRBJ1-2	.	TRBV28	.	TGTGCCAGCAGCCCGGGACGTAACTATGGCTACACCTTC	CASSPGRNYGYTF
TRBJ2-7	.	TRBV7-2	few	TGTGCCAGCAGCACCAGGGGGGAAGGGTCCTACGAGCAGTACTTC	CASSTRGEGSYEQYF
TRBJ1-5	.	TRBV30	.	TGTGCCTGGAGTATGGGGGGTCAGCCCCAGCATTTT	CAWSMGGQPQHF
TRBJ2-5	.	TRBV18	.	TGTGCCAGCTCACCACAACAAGAGACCCAGTACTTC	CASSPQQETQYF
TRBJ2-1	.	TRBV4-1	.	TGCGCCAGCAGCCAAGATAGAGGGGTCCCGCCTTACAATGAGCAGTTCTTC	CASSQDRGVPPYNEQFF
TRBJ1-1	.	TRBV19	.	TGTGCCAGTAGTATGACATTTGAGAACACTGAAGCTTTCTTT	CASSMTFENTEAFF
TRBJ1-3	.	TRBV14	.	TGTGCCAGCAGCCAAGATCAATTCTCTCGAAACACCATATATTTT	CASSQDQFSRNTIYF
TRBJ2-2	TRBD2	TRBV5-4	.	TGTGCCAGCAGCAAGCGGGAGCATACCGGGGAGCTGTTTTTT	CASSKREHTGELFF
TRBJ2-1	.	TRBV27	.	TGTGCCAGCAGTTTATTGCATGTTGGCAATGAGCAGTTCTTC	CASSLLHVGNEQFF
TRBJ1-5	.	TRBV2	few	TGTGCCAGCAGTATGATGAGCAATCAGCCCCAGCATTTT	CASSMMSNQPQHF
TRBJ2-1	.	TRBV9	.	TGTGCCAGCAGCGTAGGGTTGTGGGGCCCTTCCTACAATGAGCAGTTCTTC	CASSVGLWGPSYNEQFF
TRBJ1-5	.	TRBV28	.	TGTGCCAGCAGTTTAACGGGGTCGCGGAATCAGCCCCAGCATTTT	CASSLTGSRNQPQHF
TRBJ2-1	.	TRBV5-4	.	TGTGCCAGCCGTATCCACAATGAGCAGTTCTTC	CASRIHNEQFF
TRBJ1-2	.	TRBV7-3	.	TGTGCCAGCAGCTTAGTCCAGGAGAGTATGAAGGGCTACACCTTC	CASSLVQESMKGYTF
TRBJ1-2	.	TRBV6-1	.	TGTGCCAGCAGGGATGCCGTTCGCGGCTACACCTTC	CASRDAVRGYTF
TRBJ2-1	TRBD2	TRBV11-2	.	TGTGCCAGCACCTCCACCGGACTAGCGGGCGGTGACTCCTACAATGAGCAGTTCTTC	CASTSTGLAGGDSYNEQFF
TRBJ2-3	TRBD2	TRBV10-1	.	TGCGCCAGCAGCGAAGGGACTAGCAGGGCAGATACGCAGTATTTT	CASSEGTSRADTQYF
TRBJ1-5	.	TRBV27	.	TGTGCCAGCGGAAACAGGGACCAGCCCCAGCATTTT	CASGNRDQPQHF
TRBJ2-5	.	TRBV5-1	.	TGCGCCAGCAGCCCCGGTGGGGCGCAGGTGGCGACCCAGTACTTC	CASSPGGAQVATQYF
TRBJ2-5	.	TRBV18	.	TGTGCCAGCTCACCGGAACTCACTGGGGCCGGGACCCAGTACTTC	CASSPELTGAGTQYF
TRBJ2-3	.	TRBV28	.	TGTGCCAGCAGTTCCGCTAGCGGGAGGACAGGGGGTACGCAGTATTTT	CASSSASGRTGGTQYF
TRBJ2-7	TRBD2	TRBV6-1	few	TGTGCCAGCTTACTAGCGGCTGGAGGCGAGCAGTACTTC	CASLLAAGGEQYF
TRBJ2-5	TRBD2	TRBV11-2	.	TGTGCCAGCAGCTTAGGGGGACTAGCGGGAATAGAGACCCAGTACTTC	CASSLGGLAGIETQYF
TRBJ2-7	.	TRBV29-1	.	TGCAGCGTTGATACGAGCGGTAGCTCCTACGAGCAGTACTTC	CSVDTSGSSYEQYF
TRBJ2-3	.	TRBV9	.	TGTGCCAGCAGCGTAGAGCCAGGGGCAGATACGCAGTATTTT	CASSVEPGADTQYF
TRBJ2-2	TRBD2	TRBV10-3	.	TGTGCCATCAGTGAGCGGGAGGGTATCGGGGAGCTGTTTTTT	CAISEREGIGELFF
TRBJ2-1	TRBD2	TRBV2	once	TGTGCCAGCAGTGAGTCTAGCGGGAGATCGTCCTACAATGAGCAGTTCTTC	CASSESSGRSSYNEQFF
TRBJ1-2	TRBD1	TRBV6-5	.	TGTGCCAGCAGTTACTCGCAACAGGGGGACTATGGCTACACCTTC	CASSYSQQGDYGYTF
TRBJ2-7	.	TRBV28	.	TGTGCCAGCAGTTTATGGGGGGGAGGCGACGAGCAGTACTTC	CASSLWGGGDEQYF
TRBJ2-7	TRBD1	TRBV5-1	.	TGCGCCAGCAGCCCAGAAAGGACAGGGTACGAGCAGTACTTC	CASSPERTGYEQYF
TRBJ2-7	TRBD2	TRBV4-2	.	TGTGCCAGCAGCCAAGTTCGGGCTAGCGGGAGGCTCCCCTACGAGCAGTACTTC	CASSQVRASGRLPYEQYF
TRBJ2-5	TRBD2	TRBV4-1	.	TGCGCCAGCAGCCAAGTCGCGGGAGGGGAAGAGACCCAGTACTTC	CASSQVAGGEETQYF
TRBJ2-5	.	TRBV5-4	.	TGTGCCAGCAGCTTGGAGGCGGGGGAGACCCAGTACTTC	CASSLEAGETQYF
TRBJ1-4	.	TRBV2	.	TGTGCCAGCAGTGAATGGGGGGCAGAAAAACTGTTTTTT	CASSEWGAEKLFF
TRBJ2-1	TRBD2	TRBV19	once	TGTGCCAGTAGTATTGGAGGGGGGGATAGCGGGAGCTCCTACAATGAGCAGTTCTTC	CASSIGGGDSGSSYNEQFF
TRBJ2-7	.	TRBV23-1	.	TGCGCCAGCAGTCAATCCCGGGTTAAGGGGTTCGAGCAGTACTTC	CASSQSRVKGFEQYF
TRBJ2-3	TRBD2	TRBV7-9	.	TGTGCCAGCAGCTTAGCGCGGGGGATACGGGGCACAGATACGCAGTATTTT	CASSLARGIRGTDTQYF
TRBJ2-4	.	TRBV29-1	.	TGCAGCGTTGAACAGGGGAGGAACATTCAGTACTTC	CSVEQGRNIQYF
TRBJ1-4	.	TRBV13	few	TGTGCCAGCAGCTTAGGGCGGGGTAATGAAAAACTGTTTTTT	CASSLGRGNEKLFF
TRBJ2-2	.	TRBV6-1	.	TGTGCCAGCAGTGCACCCAGGAGGGGACTTGACGGGGAGCTGTTTTTT	CASSAPRRGLDGELFF
TRBJ2-5	.	TRBV5-1	.	TGCGCCAGCAGCTTGGATCCCAGGCAAGAGACCCAGTACTTC	CASSLDPRQETQYF